This T cell receptor beta chain derives from a study of T cells in Graves' hyperthyroidism and ophthalmopathy. RNA transcripts were the template for amplifying TCR beta CDR3 regions. The HTBI primer set was used in a first-round RT-PCR of the TCR CDR3. TCRdb ran MiXCR on the multiplex PCR reads and lists one entry per CDR3 protein. The top ten clones hold about 45% of a sample with 480,000 or so distinct CDR3 sequences, about 46% of them seen once. Exclusion followed for patients with uncontrolled infection, other autoimmune disease, pregnancy or lactation. In making diagnoses, clinical symptoms, serum thyroxine and TRAb, thyroid ultrasound and orbital computed tomography were all used. Details on this clonotype: What it binds is not known.

The study's findings and limits: Ophthalmopathy onset followed model prediction by a median approximately 5.9 months. Researchers report that a 13 V-J model separated ophthalmopathy from stable hyperthyroidism.

Trimming took off 0 bases at V and 7 bases at J, with 12 bases between the two ends. Germline lookup yields CDR1 DFQATT and CDR2 SNEGSKA (reference sequence). The CDR3 contains 14 residues. Sequencing was carried out using peripheral blood or thyroid tissue (not recorded which). The source is an adult woman with Graves' disease, either hyperthyroidism or ophthalmopathy (not recorded which). This chain joins TRBV20-1 and TRBJ1-4; D unresolved. The CDR3 region has the DNA TGCAGTGCTAGAGAGTTAGGGAGAACTGAAAAACTGTTTTTT. Amino acids: CSARELGRTEKLFF.